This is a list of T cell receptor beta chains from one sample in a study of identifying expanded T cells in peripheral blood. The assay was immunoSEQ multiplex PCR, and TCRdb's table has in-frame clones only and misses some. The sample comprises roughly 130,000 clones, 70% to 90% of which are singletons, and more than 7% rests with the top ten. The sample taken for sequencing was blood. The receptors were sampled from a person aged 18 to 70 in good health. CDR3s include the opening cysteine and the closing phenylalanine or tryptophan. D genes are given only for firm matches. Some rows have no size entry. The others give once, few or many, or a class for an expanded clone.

TGTGCCAGCAGTTTGACAGGGGATGCGGAGACCCAGTACTTC,CASSLTGDAETQYF,TRBD1,TRBV7-9,NA,TRBJ2-5
TGTGCCAGCTCATCGACTAGCGGATTCACAGATACGCAGTATTTT,CASSSTSGFTDTQYF,TRBD2,TRBV18,NA,TRBJ2-3
TGTGCCAGCGGCGTACTGGGGCTTAATGAAAAACTGTTTTTT,CASGVLGLNEKLFF,NA,TRBV2,NA,TRBJ1-4
TGTGCCAGCAGCTCCTCGAGGGGCGCATCTGGCTACACCTTC,CASSSSRGASGYTF,NA,TRBV7-9,few,TRBJ1-2
TGCAGCGTTGAAGGAACCGGGCCAAGGGGCTTTTACGAGCAGTACTTC,CSVEGTGPRGFYEQYF,NA,TRBV29-1,NA,TRBJ2-7
TGCGCCAGCAGCCAAGATCGCGGGTACACTGAAGCTTTCTTT,CASSQDRGYTEAFF,NA,TRBV4-3,NA,TRBJ1-1
TGTGCCAGCAGCTTAGACCCCCAGGGTGGAACGACCCAGTACTTC,CASSLDPQGGTTQYF,NA,TRBV11-2,NA,TRBJ2-5
TGTGCCAGCTCACGGGCGGGTCCTGGCAATCAGCCCCAGCATTTT,CASSRAGPGNQPQHF,NA,TRBV18,NA,TRBJ1-5
TGTGCCAGTAGTATGGTTTCTGTAGCGGGAGCCCACGAGCAGTACTTC,CASSMVSVAGAHEQYF,TRBD2,TRBV19,NA,TRBJ2-7
TGCGCCAGCAGCTTGGGGTCCCTGCAGAACACCGGGGAGCTGTTTTTT,CASSLGSLQNTGELFF,NA,TRBV5-1,few,TRBJ2-2
TGTGCCTGGAACAGGGGGCGAACCATGAACACTGAAGCTTTCTTT,CAWNRGRTMNTEAFF,TRBD1,TRBV30,NA,TRBJ1-1
TGTGCCAGCAGCCCAGCCGGGACACCCTACAATGAGCAGTTCTTC,CASSPAGTPYNEQFF,NA,TRBV7-9,NA,TRBJ2-1
TGCGCCAGCAGCTTGGTACCCATCAGGGAGACCCAGTACTTC,CASSLVPIRETQYF,NA,TRBV5-1,NA,TRBJ2-5
TGTGCCAGCTCACCACCGGTCAGGGGTGGCAATGAGCAGTTCTTC,CASSPPVRGGNEQFF,NA,TRBV18,NA,TRBJ2-1
TGTGCCAGCAGTCCCGGGACCATCGATAATGAGCAGTTCTTC,CASSPGTIDNEQFF,NA,TRBV28,NA,TRBJ2-1
TGTGCCAGCAGCCCACGGACAGGGGGCACTAATGAAAAACTGTTTTTT,CASSPRTGGTNEKLFF,TRBD1,TRBV7-6,NA,TRBJ1-4
TGTGCCAGCAGCTCCCTTAGCGGAGGGGAGCAGTTCTTC,CASSSLSGGEQFF,NA,TRBV11-3,NA,TRBJ2-1
TGTGCCAGCAGCTCCTCAATTGGGACGCGGAATGAGCAGTTCTTC,CASSSSIGTRNEQFF,NA,TRBV7-3,once,TRBJ2-1
TGTGCCAGCATCTTACGGGGGGCCGAGGGGAAGACCCAGTACTTC,CASILRGAEGKTQYF,NA,TRBV6-1,NA,TRBJ2-5
TGTGCCAGCAGTTCCGACACTGACTATGGCTACACCTTC,CASSSDTDYGYTF,NA,TRBV5-6,few,TRBJ1-2